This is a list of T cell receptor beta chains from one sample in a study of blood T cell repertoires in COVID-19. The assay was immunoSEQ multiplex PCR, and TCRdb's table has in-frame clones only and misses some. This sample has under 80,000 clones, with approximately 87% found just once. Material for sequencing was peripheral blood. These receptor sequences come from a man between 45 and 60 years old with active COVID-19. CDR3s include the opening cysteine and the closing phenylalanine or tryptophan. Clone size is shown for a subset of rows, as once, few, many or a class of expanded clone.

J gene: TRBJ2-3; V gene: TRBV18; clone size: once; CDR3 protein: CASCIGGGTDTQYF
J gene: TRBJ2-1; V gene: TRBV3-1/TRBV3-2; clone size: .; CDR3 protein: CASSYSGGNEQFF
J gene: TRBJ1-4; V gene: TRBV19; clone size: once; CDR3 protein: CASNIPGKVSEKLFF
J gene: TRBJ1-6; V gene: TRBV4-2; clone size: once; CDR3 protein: CASSQKTGQYNSPLHF
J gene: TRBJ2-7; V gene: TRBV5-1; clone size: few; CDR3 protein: CASSISTSSYEQYF
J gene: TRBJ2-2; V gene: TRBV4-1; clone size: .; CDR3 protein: CASSQESRVSGELFF
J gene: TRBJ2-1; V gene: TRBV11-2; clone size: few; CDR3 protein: CASSLRPGQGSINEQFF
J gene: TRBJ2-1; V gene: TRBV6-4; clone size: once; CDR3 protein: CASSDSASGEFNEQFF
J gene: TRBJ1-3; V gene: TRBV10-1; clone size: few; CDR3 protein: CASSEKDTHSGNTIYF
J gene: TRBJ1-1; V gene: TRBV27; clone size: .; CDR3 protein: CASSLSSMRTEAFF
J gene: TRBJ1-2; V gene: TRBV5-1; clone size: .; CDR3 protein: CASSLSRFRHGYTF
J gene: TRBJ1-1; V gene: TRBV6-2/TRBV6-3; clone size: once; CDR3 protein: CASSYFGRVGGRNTEAFF
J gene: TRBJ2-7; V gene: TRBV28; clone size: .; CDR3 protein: CASSTPTSGGRGKEYF
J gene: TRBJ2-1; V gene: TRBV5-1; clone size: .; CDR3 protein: CASSFGSSYNEQFF
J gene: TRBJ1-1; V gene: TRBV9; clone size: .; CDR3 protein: CASSVSRGSTEAFF
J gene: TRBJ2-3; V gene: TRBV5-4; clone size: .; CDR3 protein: CASSLGGAGKPTDTQYF
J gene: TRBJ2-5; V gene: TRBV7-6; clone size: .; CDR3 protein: CASSPDRGLLETQYF
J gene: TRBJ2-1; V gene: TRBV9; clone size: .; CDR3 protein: CASSAEGLLYNEQFF
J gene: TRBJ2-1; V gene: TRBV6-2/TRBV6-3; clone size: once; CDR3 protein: CASSYVVVSYNEQFF
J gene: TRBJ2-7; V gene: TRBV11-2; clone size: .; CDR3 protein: CASSLPGGSSYEQYF
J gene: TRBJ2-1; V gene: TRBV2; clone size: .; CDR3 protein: CASSQGHEQFF
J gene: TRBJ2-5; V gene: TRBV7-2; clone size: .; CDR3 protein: CASSSGTVGTQYF
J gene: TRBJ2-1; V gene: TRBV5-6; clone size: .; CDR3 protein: CASSYPTGRQQFF
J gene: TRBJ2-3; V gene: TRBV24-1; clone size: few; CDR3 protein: CATSVLSGSSDTQYF
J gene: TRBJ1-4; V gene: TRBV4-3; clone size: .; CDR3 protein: CASSRSGNANEKLFF
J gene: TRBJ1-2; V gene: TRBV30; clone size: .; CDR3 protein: CAWTGEYYGYTF
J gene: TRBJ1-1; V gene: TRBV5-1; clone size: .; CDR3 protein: CASPSGSRYMNTEAFF
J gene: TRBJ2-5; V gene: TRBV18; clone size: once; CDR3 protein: CASSPQGSGQETQYF
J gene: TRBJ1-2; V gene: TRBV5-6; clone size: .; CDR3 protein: CASSPVSRVNYGYTF